These T cell receptor beta chains were read from a single sample in a study of cytomegalovirus exposure and HLA in healthy donors. Generated by immunoSEQ multiplex PCR, the TCRdb table keeps only in-frame clones and is missing some. This sample has tens of thousands of clones; 79% occur once, and the top ten carry less than 3.5%. The specimen was PBMCs. These receptors originate from a woman aged 25 to 39 in good health and CMV-seronegative. Both conserved end residues are part of each CDR3. Each record gives: D gene, J gene, clone size, V gene, CDR3 protein, CDR3 DNA. The D gene is left open where the match is weak. Rows give clone size only sometimes, using once, few, many, or a class for an expanded clone.

d_call: .; j_call: TRBJ1-1; clone_size: .; v_call: TRBV7-9; cdr3_aa: CASSFRVQLEHTEAFF; cdr3_nt: TGTGCCAGCAGCTTCAGAGTGCAGTTGGAGCACACTGAAGCTTTCTTT
d_call: TRBD2; j_call: TRBJ2-2; clone_size: .; v_call: TRBV30; cdr3_aa: CARAGDLNTGELFF; cdr3_nt: TGTGCCCGCGCGGGAGACTTAAACACCGGGGAGCTGTTTTTT
d_call: .; j_call: TRBJ1-1; clone_size: .; v_call: TRBV4-3; cdr3_aa: CASSQDIGQGGTEAFF; cdr3_nt: TGCGCCAGCAGCCAAGATATCGGGCAGGGAGGGACTGAAGCTTTCTTT
d_call: .; j_call: TRBJ1-5; clone_size: .; v_call: TRBV2; cdr3_aa: CASRLRAYNQPQHF; cdr3_nt: TGTGCCAGCAGACTCAGGGCGTACAATCAGCCCCAGCATTTT
d_call: TRBD1; j_call: TRBJ2-1; clone_size: .; v_call: TRBV5-8; cdr3_aa: CASSSTGGPDRKQFF; cdr3_nt: TGTGCCAGCAGCTCAACAGGGGGCCCAGACCGCAAGCAGTTCTTC
d_call: TRBD1; j_call: TRBJ1-1; clone_size: .; v_call: TRBV6-5; cdr3_aa: CASSYSRTGNTEAFF; cdr3_nt: TGTGCCAGCAGTTACTCCCGGACAGGGAACACTGAAGCTTTCTTT
d_call: TRBD1; j_call: TRBJ1-2; clone_size: .; v_call: TRBV5-6; cdr3_aa: CASSPQGRSVGYTF; cdr3_nt: TGTGCCAGCAGCCCACAGGGGCGAAGTGTAGGCTACACCTTC
d_call: .; j_call: TRBJ2-5; clone_size: few; v_call: TRBV9; cdr3_aa: CASSPGVSETQYF; cdr3_nt: TGTGCCAGCAGCCCCGGGGTGTCCGAGACCCAGTACTTC
d_call: .; j_call: TRBJ1-1; clone_size: .; v_call: TRBV2; cdr3_aa: CASSGLMNTEAFF; cdr3_nt: TGTGCCAGCAGCGGACTGATGAACACTGAAGCTTTCTTT
d_call: TRBD2; j_call: TRBJ2-1; clone_size: .; v_call: TRBV18; cdr3_aa: CASSPDILAGHADEQFF; cdr3_nt: TGTGCCAGCTCACCAGACATTTTAGCGGGACACGCTGATGAGCAGTTCTTC
d_call: .; j_call: TRBJ1-1; clone_size: .; v_call: TRBV15; cdr3_aa: CATSREIRAPGSEAFF; cdr3_nt: TGTGCCACCAGCAGAGAGATACGGGCCCCGGGGTCTGAAGCTTTCTTT
d_call: .; j_call: TRBJ1-1; clone_size: .; v_call: TRBV6-5; cdr3_aa: CASSQNRDTYTEAFF; cdr3_nt: TGTGCCAGCAGCCAAAACCGGGACACTTACACTGAAGCTTTCTTT
d_call: TRBD1; j_call: TRBJ2-5; clone_size: once; v_call: TRBV30; cdr3_aa: CAWSPGQGGETQYF; cdr3_nt: TGTGCCTGGAGTCCCGGACAGGGTGGTGAGACCCAGTACTTC
d_call: .; j_call: TRBJ1-3; clone_size: .; v_call: TRBV27; cdr3_aa: CASSLVQGNTIYF; cdr3_nt: TGTGCCAGCAGTCTGGTACAGGGAAACACCATATATTTT
d_call: .; j_call: TRBJ2-7; clone_size: .; v_call: TRBV5-6; cdr3_aa: CASSLAYEQYF; cdr3_nt: TGTGCCAGCAGCTTGGCCTACGAGCAGTACTTC
d_call: TRBD2; j_call: TRBJ2-5; clone_size: few; v_call: TRBV30; cdr3_aa: CAWSVLTSGGGETQYF; cdr3_nt: TGTGCCTGGAGTGTACTGACTAGCGGGGGTGGAGAGACCCAGTACTTC
d_call: TRBD2; j_call: TRBJ2-2; clone_size: .; v_call: TRBV7-2; cdr3_aa: CASSLTSGRADGELFF; cdr3_nt: TGTGCCAGCAGCTTAACTAGCGGGAGGGCGGACGGGGAGCTGTTTTTT
d_call: .; j_call: TRBJ1-1; clone_size: few; v_call: TRBV11-3; cdr3_aa: CASSSQEVMNTEAFF; cdr3_nt: TGTGCCAGCAGCTCGCAGGAGGTGATGAACACTGAAGCTTTCTTT
d_call: TRBD1; j_call: TRBJ1-2; clone_size: .; v_call: TRBV5-6; cdr3_aa: CASSLAHGQGYYGYTF; cdr3_nt: TGTGCCAGCAGCTTGGCCCACGGACAGGGGTACTATGGCTACACCTTC
d_call: TRBD1; j_call: TRBJ2-4; clone_size: .; v_call: TRBV6-1; cdr3_aa: CASRPQGAKNIQYF; cdr3_nt: TGTGCCAGCAGACCACAGGGGGCCAAAAACATTCAGTACTTC
d_call: TRBD1; j_call: TRBJ1-5; clone_size: .; v_call: TRBV4-3; cdr3_aa: CASSQDRDNQPQHF; cdr3_nt: TGCGCCAGCAGCCAGGACAGGGACAATCAGCCCCAGCATTTT
d_call: .; j_call: TRBJ2-7; clone_size: .; v_call: TRBV14; cdr3_aa: CASSHISDLAYEQYF; cdr3_nt: TGTGCCAGCAGCCATATTAGTGATCTTGCCTACGAGCAGTACTTC
d_call: TRBD2; j_call: TRBJ2-1; clone_size: .; v_call: TRBV7-2; cdr3_aa: CASSLTSGVHNEQFF; cdr3_nt: TGTGCCAGCAGCTTAACTAGCGGGGTACACAATGAGCAGTTCTTC
d_call: .; j_call: TRBJ2-2; clone_size: few; v_call: TRBV27; cdr3_aa: CASGQYGELFF; cdr3_nt: TGTGCCAGCGGACAGTACGGGGAGCTGTTTTTT
d_call: .; j_call: TRBJ1-2; clone_size: once; v_call: TRBV4-1; cdr3_aa: CASSQETGLGYGYTF; cdr3_nt: TGCGCCAGCAGCCAAGAAACAGGTTTGGGCTATGGCTACACCTTC
d_call: TRBD1; j_call: TRBJ2-1; clone_size: few; v_call: TRBV7-8; cdr3_aa: CASSPRDRVYNEQFF; cdr3_nt: TGTGCCAGCAGCCCGCGGGACAGGGTCTACAATGAGCAGTTCTTC
d_call: TRBD2; j_call: TRBJ2-2; clone_size: .; v_call: TRBV5-1; cdr3_aa: CASSSGLDGGELFF; cdr3_nt: TGCGCCAGCAGCTCGGGACTAGATGGCGGGGAGCTGTTTTTT
d_call: TRBD1; j_call: TRBJ1-3; clone_size: .; v_call: TRBV19; cdr3_aa: CASHPGTGSGNTIYF; cdr3_nt: TGTGCCAGTCATCCCGGGACAGGGAGCGGAAACACCATATATTTT
d_call: .; j_call: TRBJ1-1; clone_size: .; v_call: TRBV7-9; cdr3_aa: CASSLGGESTEAFF; cdr3_nt: TGTGCCAGCAGCTTAGGTGGGGAGAGCACTGAAGCTTTCTTT
d_call: .; j_call: TRBJ1-1; clone_size: .; v_call: TRBV19; cdr3_aa: CASSAPDMNTEAFF; cdr3_nt: TGTGCCAGTAGTGCTCCGGACATGAACACTGAAGCTTTCTTT
d_call: .; j_call: TRBJ1-1; clone_size: .; v_call: TRBV19; cdr3_aa: CASSTRSLLNTEAFF; cdr3_nt: TGTGCCAGTAGTACTAGGTCCCTATTGAACACTGAAGCTTTCTTT
d_call: .; j_call: TRBJ1-5; clone_size: .; v_call: TRBV19; cdr3_aa: CASSPRTDSNQPQHF; cdr3_nt: TGTGCCAGTAGTCCCCGGACAGATAGCAATCAGCCCCAGCATTTT
d_call: TRBD1; j_call: TRBJ1-1; clone_size: .; v_call: TRBV27; cdr3_aa: CASSLDRANTEAFF; cdr3_nt: TGTGCCAGCAGTCTTGACAGGGCGAACACTGAAGCTTTCTTT
d_call: TRBD1; j_call: TRBJ2-2; clone_size: .; v_call: TRBV5-1; cdr3_aa: CASSVTGDTGELFF; cdr3_nt: TGCGCCAGCAGCGTTACAGGGGACACCGGGGAGCTGTTTTTT
d_call: TRBD2; j_call: TRBJ2-2; clone_size: .; v_call: TRBV7-9; cdr3_aa: CSSSLVAGVAAGELFF; cdr3_nt: TGTTCCAGCAGCTTAGTGGCGGGAGTTGCAGCCGGGGAGCTGTTTTTT
d_call: .; j_call: TRBJ2-5; clone_size: .; v_call: TRBV30; cdr3_aa: CAWIGSSAGQETQYF; cdr3_nt: TGTGCCTGGATTGGGTCCAGCGCGGGGCAAGAGACCCAGTACTTC
d_call: TRBD1; j_call: TRBJ1-1; clone_size: few; v_call: TRBV19; cdr3_aa: CASSWGQGLEAFF; cdr3_nt: TGTGCCAGTAGTTGGGGACAGGGTTTAGAAGCTTTCTTT
d_call: .; j_call: TRBJ1-1; clone_size: .; v_call: TRBV19; cdr3_aa: CASRVKNMGGTEAFF; cdr3_nt: TGTGCCAGTAGAGTGAAAAACATGGGGGGCACTGAAGCTTTCTTT
d_call: .; j_call: TRBJ2-1; clone_size: .; v_call: TRBV5-1; cdr3_aa: CASSLRLDYNEQFF; cdr3_nt: TGCGCCAGCAGCTTAAGGCTAGATTACAATGAGCAGTTCTTC
d_call: TRBD1; j_call: TRBJ1-2; clone_size: .; v_call: TRBV27; cdr3_aa: CASSLTGNYGYTF; cdr3_nt: TGTGCCAGCAGTTTGACAGGGAACTATGGCTACACCTTC
d_call: TRBD1; j_call: TRBJ2-5; clone_size: .; v_call: TRBV10-3; cdr3_aa: CAISDEGQGNGETQYF; cdr3_nt: TGTGCCATCAGTGATGAGGGACAGGGCAACGGGGAGACCCAGTACTTC
d_call: .; j_call: TRBJ1-2; clone_size: .; v_call: TRBV18; cdr3_aa: CASSQPSYGYTF; cdr3_nt: TGTGCCAGCTCACAACCGAGCTATGGCTACACCTTC
d_call: .; j_call: TRBJ1-1; clone_size: .; v_call: TRBV7-9; cdr3_aa: CASSMRPGGSTEAFF; cdr3_nt: TGTGCCAGCAGCATGCGACCAGGCGGGAGCACTGAAGCTTTCTTT
d_call: TRBD1; j_call: TRBJ2-3; clone_size: .; v_call: TRBV30; cdr3_aa: CAWSVGTGSTDTQYF; cdr3_nt: TGTGCCTGGAGTGTAGGGACAGGGAGTACAGATACGCAGTATTTT
d_call: .; j_call: TRBJ2-3; clone_size: .; v_call: TRBV4-1; cdr3_aa: CASSQDGGRDTQYF; cdr3_nt: TGCGCCAGCAGCCAAGATGGGGGCCGAGATACGCAGTATTTT
d_call: TRBD1; j_call: TRBJ2-5; clone_size: .; v_call: TRBV11-3; cdr3_aa: CASSSGQDSSQETQYF; cdr3_nt: TGTGCCAGCAGCTCGGGACAGGACTCTTCCCAAGAGACCCAGTACTTC
d_call: .; j_call: TRBJ1-3; clone_size: .; v_call: TRBV27; cdr3_aa: CASSAQGAGNTIYF; cdr3_nt: TGTGCCAGCAGTGCTCAAGGAGCTGGAAACACCATATATTTT
d_call: .; j_call: TRBJ1-2; clone_size: .; v_call: TRBV9; cdr3_aa: CASSVDQGWSYGYTF; cdr3_nt: TGTGCCAGCAGCGTAGATCAGGGCTGGTCCTATGGCTACACCTTC
d_call: .; j_call: TRBJ1-1; clone_size: few; v_call: TRBV5-1; cdr3_aa: CASSQEELMNTEAFF; cdr3_nt: TGCGCCAGCAGCCAGGAGGAGTTGATGAACACTGAAGCTTTCTTT
d_call: .; j_call: TRBJ2-1; clone_size: .; v_call: TRBV28; cdr3_aa: CASKSAPIYNEQFF; cdr3_nt: TGTGCCAGCAAATCCGCCCCTATCTACAATGAGCAGTTCTTC